This record concerns one TCR beta chain sequence. The antigen remains undetermined. These data belong to a study of lymphopenia after photon versus proton radiotherapy. This CDR3 spans 12 amino acids. V was cut by 6 bases and J by 3 bases, with 8 bases left in between. Per germline, CDR1 WSHSY and CDR2 SAAADI. Study-level points and caveats: In patients who died, overall survival fell as post-nadir TCR diversity dropped more.

TCRdb's copy holds only in-frame clones and misses some; the assay was immunoSEQ multiplex PCR. The sample lists 70,000 or so clones, roughly 92% occurring once. The source was peripheral blood, collected from a patient treated with photon-based radiotherapy. This chain joins TRBV10-2 and TRBJ1-1; D unclear. The sequence was collected from a woman aged 35 to 49 with cholangiocarcinoma. CDR3 nucleotides: TGCGCCAGCAGAGACACCTACACTGAAGCTTTCTTT. It codes for CASRDTYTEAFF.